Each of the 9 T cell receptor beta chains below was sequenced from the same sample in a study of T cells after somatic rescue of genetic block. Using immunoSEQ multiplex PCR, the repertoire was profiled, and TCRdb retains in-frame clones only, with some absent. This sample has approximately 100,000 clones, with more than 80% found just once. Sequencing was carried out using peripheral blood mononuclear cells (PBMCs). The receptors shown here come from a woman younger than 30.

Regarding this clone: This sample also contains other DNA sequences that code for the same CDR3. The chain couples TRBV18 to TRBJ2-7; D ambiguous. The V end was cut by 0 bases, the J end by 1 base, with 4 bases between. CDR3 length: 13 amino acids. Germline V gives CDR1 KGHSH, CDR2 LQKENI. CDR3 in DNA: TGTGCCAGCTCACCACCGGGATCCTACGAGCAGTACTTC. Protein product: CASSPPGSYEQYF.

The gene calls are TRBV7-9 and TRBJ2-3, with D uncertain. V lost 1 base and J lost 6, with 11 bases in between. CDR3 length equals 14 residues. Germline V CDR1 and CDR2: SEHNR, FQNEAQ (reference sequence). CDR3 residues: CASSLVNREDTQYF. DNA of the CDR3: TGTGCCAGCAGCTTAGTTAACCGCGAGGATACGCAGTATTTT.

The chain uses TRBV7-9 and TRBJ1-1, with TRBD1 as a possible D gene (5 bases). Trimming removed 5 bases at V and 6 bases at J, with 10 bases between. The CDR3 runs 12 residues. Germline-derived CDR1 and CDR2 are SEHNR and FQNEAQ (reference sequence). CDR3 region: CASSAQTAEAFF. In DNA, the CDR3 is TGTGCCAGCAGCGCCCAGACAGCTGAAGCTTTCTTT. Looking up the rest from reference TRBV7-9 and TRBJ1-1 gives the full variable domain: DTGVSQNPRHKITKRGQNVTFRCDPISEHNRLYWYRQTLGQGPEFLTYFQNEAQLEKSRLLSDRFSAERPKGSFSTLEIQRTEQGDSAMYLCASSAQTAEAFFGQGTRLTVV.

This chain uses TRBV9 with TRBJ1-1; possible D gene TRBD1, 5 bases. Germline-derived CDR1 and CDR2 are SGDLS and YYNGEE. The CDR3 covers 14 residues. V was clipped by 3 bases and J by 0 bases, with 9 bases between them. The CDR3 DNA follows: TGTGCCAGCAGCGGTCGACAGATGAACACTGAAGCTTTCTTT. Its translation: CASSGRQMNTEAFF.

The V call is TRBV7-2, the J call TRBJ2-3, with 8 bases that match TRBD1. The CDR3 covers 17 residues. Trimming removed 4 bases from V and 6 bases from J; junction bases left unmatched: 15. Germline V gives CDR1 SGHTA, CDR2 FQGNSA. The CDR3 here is CASSSPPDRDEGDTQYF. The CDR3 DNA reads as TGTGCCAGCAGCTCCCCCCCGGACAGGGACGAGGGGGATACGCAGTATTTT.

As for this clone: The CDR3 carries no conserved terminal phenylalanine or tryptophan, so it likely arises from a read error. The chain joins TRBV12-5 to TRBJ1-1, with D hard to call. The CDR3 has 15 residues. V was cut by 0 bases and J by 3 bases, with 11 bases left in between. Germline loops: CDR1 LGHNT, CDR2 FRNRAP. In nucleotides, the CDR3 is TGTGCTAGTGGTTTGGTATTGGGCAGCCACACTGAAGCTTTCCTT. Protein product: CASGLVLGSHTEAFL.

The chain combines TRBV30 with TRBJ1-5; TRBD1 is a possible D gene (5 bases). Germline lookup yields CDR1 GTSNPN and CDR2 SVGIG (reference sequence). V gave up 3 bases and J gave up 3 bases, with 15 bases separating them. There are 15 residues in the CDR3. CDR3 in amino acids: CAWSANQGFNQPQHF. CDR3 nucleotide sequence: TGTGCCTGGAGCGCTAATCAGGGCTTCAATCAGCCCCAGCATTTT.

The chain recombines TRBV18 with TRBJ2-5, with TRBD1 matching 7 bases. After removal of 4 bases from V and 2 bases from J, the junction contained 1 base not matched to a gene. CDR1 KGHSH and CDR2 LQKENI come from the germline V gene. The CDR3 covers 13 residues. The CDR3: CASSRDSQETQYF. CDR3 nucleotide sequence: TGTGCCAGCTCACGGGACAGTCAAGAGACCCAGTACTTC.

This rearrangement joins TRBV29-1 to TRBJ1-1; a weak D match, TRBD1 (5 bases). CDR3 length: 12 amino acids. Germline assignment: CDR1 SQVTM and CDR2 ANQGSEA. V dropped 3 bases and J dropped 11 bases, with 16 bases sitting between them. Here the CDR3 DNA reads TGCAGCGTTGAGGGGACCGCGGGTAAGGCTTTCTTT. Residues: CSVEGTAGKAFF. Supplemented by reference TRBV29-1 and TRBJ1-1, the full variable domain reads SAVISQKPSRDICQRGTSLTIQCQVDSQVTMMFWYRQQPGQSLTLIATANQGSEATYESGFVIDKFPISRPNLTFSTLTVSNMSPEDSSIYLCSVEGTAGKAFFGQGTRLTVV.